This TCR beta chain derives from a study of blood T cell repertoires in COVID-19. This clone was observed once. Measured with immunoSEQ multiplex PCR; TCRdb has only the in-frame clones, and not every one. The table records 350,000 or so clones, roughly 86% of them present only once. CDR1 and CDR2 from the germline V gene are SGHTA and FQGTGA. Trimming cost V 5 bases and J 9 bases, with 16 bases left between them. The CDR3 loop spans 13 amino acids. V is TRBV7-3 and J is TRBJ2-5, with D perhaps matching TRBD1 (5 bases). This receptor was identified in a woman aged 25 to 39 with COVID-19, enrolled during active disease. The sequenced sample consisted of peripheral blood. The CDR3 DNA reads TGTGCCAGCAGCATAAATGAAGGGGTCCCCCAGTACTTC. This sequence encodes CASSINEGVPQYF.